This is a list of T cell receptor beta chains from one sample in a study of cytomegalovirus exposure and HLA in healthy donors. The repertoire was sequenced with immunoSEQ multiplex PCR; TCRdb's copy has only in-frame clones and lacks some. The sample records about 92,000 clones, approximately 95% being singletons. Sequenced: PBMCs. These receptors came from a woman under 40 in good health and CMV-seropositive. CDR3s include the opening cysteine and the closing phenylalanine or tryptophan. Fields, in order: J gene, clone size, D gene, V gene, CDR3 DNA, CDR3 protein. The D gene is left open where the match is weak. Clone size is not always given. Where it is, it says once, few, many or a class for expanded clones.

>TRBJ2-7|-|TRBD1|TRBV6-6
TGTGCCAGCAGTTACTTCAGGGGGCTTGGCGAGCAGTACTTC
CASSYFRGLGEQYF
>TRBJ2-7|-|-|TRBV5-1
TGCGCCAGCAGCTTGGTCAGCGTCGGGTACGAGCAGTACTTC
CASSLVSVGYEQYF
>TRBJ1-1|-|-|TRBV12-5
TGTGCTAGTGGTTTTGGGAGAGACGTGAACACTGAAGCTTTCTTT
CASGFGRDVNTEAFF
>TRBJ1-5|-|-|TRBV2
TGTGCCAGCAGCCCGGAGAGTGTGAGGTTTAGCAATCAGCCCCAGCATTTT
CASSPESVRFSNQPQHF
>TRBJ2-4|-|-|TRBV28
TGTGCCAGCACCCCTACGGGCGTAGGAGGAAACATTCAGTACTTC
CASTPTGVGGNIQYF
>TRBJ2-5|-|TRBD2|TRBV2
TGTGCCAGCATTTCAGGGCGGGAGAAGGAGACCCAGTACTTC
CASISGREKETQYF
>TRBJ2-1|-|-|TRBV18
TGTGCCAGCTCACTAGACCTAGCGACTTCGCTCTTC
CASSLDLATSLF
>TRBJ2-3|-|-|TRBV2
TGTGCCAGCAGCGAAACCTGGGACTCGTATTTT
CASSETWDSYF
>TRBJ1-1|-|-|TRBV5-1
TGCGCCAGCAGCTCGGGACACCCGAACACTGAAGCTTTCTTT
CASSSGHPNTEAFF
>TRBJ2-5|-|TRBD1|TRBV4-3
TGCGCCAGCAGCCAAGGGGACAGGTTTTCGGGGACCCAGTACTTC
CASSQGDRFSGTQYF
>TRBJ1-2|-|-|TRBV7-9
TGTGCCAGCAGCCCGACGGGGGGAGATGGCTACACCTTC
CASSPTGGDGYTF
>TRBJ1-2|-|TRBD1|TRBV28
TGTGCCAGCACAGCTCCCCCCGGGACAGAAAGTGGCTACACCTTC
CASTAPPGTESGYTF
>TRBJ2-4|-|TRBD2|TRBV5-1
TGCGCCAGCAGCTTGATGGCTAGCGGGAGTATGAACATTCAGTACTTC
CASSLMASGSMNIQYF
>TRBJ2-3|-|TRBD2|TRBV5-1
TGCGCCAGCATCCCTCTAGCGGGAGACACAGATACGCAGTATTTT
CASIPLAGDTDTQYF
>TRBJ1-2|-|-|TRBV7-9
TGTGCCAGCAGCACGGGGACACCTGCATACTATGGCTACACCTTC
CASSTGTPAYYGYTF
>TRBJ2-7|-|TRBD1|TRBV7-9
TGTGCCAGCGCGCCTGCCGGACAGGGCCTCTGGGACGAGCAGTACTTC
CASAPAGQGLWDEQYF
>TRBJ2-2|-|TRBD1|TRBV2
TGTGCCAGCAGTGGTCTCACAGGGGTTCTCGGGGAGCTGTTTTTT
CASSGLTGVLGELFF
>TRBJ1-1|-|TRBD1|TRBV10-3
TGTGCCATCAGCCGGGACAGGGGGACTGAAGCTTTCTTT
CAISRDRGTEAFF
>TRBJ2-4|once|TRBD2|TRBV5-4
TGTGCCAGCAGCTTTGGGGGGAGCGGGGGCGCCGCCAAAAACATTCAGTACTTC
CASSFGGSGGAAKNIQYF
>TRBJ2-3|-|TRBD1|TRBV15
TGTGCCACCAGAGAAAGCACAGGGGGCCTCGCAGATACGCAGTATTTT
CATRESTGGLADTQYF
>TRBJ2-1|-|-|TRBV20-1
TGCAGTGCTAGAGGGGCCCATGAGCAGTTCTTC
CSARGAHEQFF
>TRBJ2-7|-|TRBD1|TRBV19
TGTGCCAGTAGACAGGGGACCGAGCAGTACTTC
CASRQGTEQYF
>TRBJ1-5|-|TRBD1|TRBV6-5
TGTGCCAGCAGTAACAGGGGGAATCAGCCCCAGCATTTT
CASSNRGNQPQHF
>TRBJ1-5|-|TRBD1|TRBV6-5
TGTGCCAGCAGCTTTGGACAGGGGGCTGCTCAGCCCCAGCATTTT
CASSFGQGAAQPQHF
>TRBJ2-1|-|-|TRBV28
TGTGCCAGCAAGGACTTGAACTCCTACAATGAGCAGTTCTTC
CASKDLNSYNEQFF
>TRBJ1-2|-|-|TRBV19
TGTGCCAGTAGTATGGGCCCCTCGGCCTATTATGGCTACACCTTC
CASSMGPSAYYGYTF
>TRBJ2-1|-|-|TRBV11-3
TGTGCCAGCAGCTTAGACAGTAATGAGCAGTTCTTC
CASSLDSNEQFF
>TRBJ2-1|-|TRBD2|TRBV7-9
TGTGCCAGCAGCTTACTAGCGGGACAACAGTTCTTC
CASSLLAGQQFF
>TRBJ2-7|-|TRBD1|TRBV28
TGTGCCAGCAGTACCCGGGACAGGGTCTACGAGCAGTACTTC
CASSTRDRVYEQYF
>TRBJ2-1|-|TRBD1|TRBV4-3
TGCGCCAGCAGCCAAGGGGGACAGGGGGCATTTTACAATGAGCAGTTCTTC
CASSQGGQGAFYNEQFF
>TRBJ2-7|-|-|TRBV9
TGTGCCAGCAGCGTAGAGGCAGGGGCTTGGTACGAGCAGTACTTC
CASSVEAGAWYEQYF
>TRBJ2-5|-|-|TRBV10-2
TGCGCCAGCAGGGGAGGAGGACTACCAGGGGAGACCCAGTACTTC
CASRGGGLPGETQYF
>TRBJ2-5|-|-|TRBV5-1
TGCGCCAGCAGCTTGCGGGGTTTCCAGGAGACCCAGTACTTC
CASSLRGFQETQYF
>TRBJ2-1|once|TRBD2|TRBV5-5
TGTGCCAGCAGCTATAAACCTGGGCTAGCGGGAGAAGTCCATGAGCAGTTCTTC
CASSYKPGLAGEVHEQFF
>TRBJ2-5|-|TRBD2|TRBV7-3
TGTGCCAGCAGCTTAGGAGCGGGAGCGGGAGAGACCCAGTACTTC
CASSLGAGAGETQYF
>TRBJ2-2|few|-|TRBV2
TGTGCCAGCAGCGAGGACAGCCACACCGGGGAGCTGTTTTTT
CASSEDSHTGELFF
>TRBJ2-5|-|-|TRBV18
TGTGCCAGCTCACCACGGCCATTCCCGGAGACCCAGTACTTC
CASSPRPFPETQYF
>TRBJ1-1|-|-|TRBV19
TGTGCCAGTAGTATTGGTGGCAGTTTGAACACTGAAGCTTTCTTT
CASSIGGSLNTEAFF
>TRBJ1-2|-|-|TRBV7-9
TGTGCCAGCAGCCGGGATACCGCGCTTAACTATGGCTACACCTTC
CASSRDTALNYGYTF
>TRBJ2-3|-|-|TRBV5-6
TGTGCCAGCAGCTTGGCCCTTGGGCAAATCACAGATACGCAGTATTTT
CASSLALGQITDTQYF
>TRBJ1-1|-|-|TRBV4-2
TGTGCCAGCAGCCAATGGCAGGACACTGAAGCTTTCTTT
CASSQWQDTEAFF
>TRBJ2-1|-|-|TRBV7-3
TGTGCCAGCAGCTTAAGGGTACGCGGGCCCGAACCGAGTGAGCAGTTCTTC
CASSLRVRGPEPSEQFF
>TRBJ2-1|-|TRBD2|TRBV10-3
TGTGCCATCAGAGGACTAGCGGGAGGCACGGTGACGGGGGAGCAGTTCTTC
CAIRGLAGGTVTGEQFF
>TRBJ2-3|-|TRBD1|TRBV28
TGTGCCAGCAGTTCACAGGGGGCGCATAGAGATACGCAGTATTTT
CASSSQGAHRDTQYF
>TRBJ2-5|once|TRBD2|TRBV11-2
TGTGCCAGCACCCCTAGGTTCGGGAGGGCCCCAGAGACCCAGTACTTC
CASTPRFGRAPETQYF
>TRBJ2-5|-|TRBD2|TRBV7-9
TGTGCCAGCAGCACCCTGACTAGCCAATCCCAAGAGACCCAGTACTTC
CASSTLTSQSQETQYF
>TRBJ2-7|-|TRBD2|TRBV28
TGTGCCAGCAGTTTGTTAGCGGTAGCGGGGCCGGGTTTAGGAGAGCAGTACTTC
CASSLLAVAGPGLGEQYF
>TRBJ2-7|once|-|TRBV28
TGTGCCAGCAGTTTAATACAGGGACCATCCTACGAGCAGTACTTC
CASSLIQGPSYEQYF
>TRBJ2-1|-|TRBD2|TRBV7-6
TGTGCCAGCAGCCCAACTAGCGGGAGGGCTCATGAGCAGTTCTTC
CASSPTSGRAHEQFF
>TRBJ2-7|-|TRBD2|TRBV28
TGTGCCAGCAGTCCAGGACTAGCGGGAGGGTTGGTCTACGAGCAGTACTTC
CASSPGLAGGLVYEQYF
>TRBJ2-7|-|TRBD2|TRBV6-6
TGTGCCAGCAGTCCCCTGGCGGGAGGTAGTTCGGAGCAGTACTTC
CASSPLAGGSSEQYF
>TRBJ2-1|-|TRBD2|TRBV29-1
TGCAGCGTCGCTATAGCGGGAGGGTACTACAATGAGCAGTTCTTC
CSVAIAGGYYNEQFF
>TRBJ2-5|-|-|TRBV5-1
TGCGCCAGCAGCTTCAACAGTGCCGTGAACCAGTACTTC
CASSFNSAVNQYF
>TRBJ1-4|-|TRBD1|TRBV4-2
TGTGCCAGCAGCCAAACGGGCAGGGGGCGTACTAATGAAAAACTGTTTTTT
CASSQTGRGRTNEKLFF
>TRBJ2-1|-|-|TRBV10-3
TGTGCCATCAGCCCGGTCTCCAATGAGCAGTTCTTC
CAISPVSNEQFF
>TRBJ2-7|-|TRBD2|TRBV4-1
TGCGCCAGCAGCCAAGATGGTTTTGCTTGGCGGGGGAACTACGAGCAGTACTTC
CASSQDGFAWRGNYEQYF
>TRBJ2-7|-|TRBD1|TRBV11-2
TGTGCCAGCAGCTTAGAGACAGGGCTTTCCTACGAGCAGTACTTC
CASSLETGLSYEQYF
>TRBJ1-1|-|TRBD1|TRBV18
TGTGCCAGCTCACTTGACAGGGTACTTATGAACACTGAAGCTTTCTTT
CASSLDRVLMNTEAFF
>TRBJ2-7|-|TRBD2|TRBV27
TGTGCCAGCAGTTTGGTCCCCTTGGGGGGGGGCGAGCAGTACTTC
CASSLVPLGGGEQYF
>TRBJ1-2|-|-|TRBV5-4
TGTGCCAGCAGCTCTTCGACTGCAGGCTACACCTTC
CASSSSTAGYTF